This TCR beta chain is from a study of blood T cell repertoires in COVID-19. Study-wide background: Sample material is recorded as cDNA or gDNA derived from T cells, B-cell-depleted T cells, or PBMCs.

Authors' analysis steps: Estimation of nucleated cell counts relied on the amplification of reference gene primers. The data were produced by immunoSEQ multiplex PCR, yet TCRdb's version contains in-frame clones alone and is incomplete. V and J calls and clone size are given by that table; D and trimming were obtained from the DNA. Of about 140,000 clones in the sample, about three quarters are singletons; the top ten hold roughly 8.6%. The source of this sequence is a woman in her 50s with active or convalescent COVID-19. Material for sequencing was peripheral blood.

The CDR3 DNA is TGCGCCAGCAGCTTGGGGACTAGCGGGGGTATAGAGACCCAGTACTTC. Its translation: CASSLGTSGGIETQYF. The chain combines TRBV5-1 with TRBJ2-5, with 13 bases identical to TRBD2. J gave up 4 bases and V 0 bases, and 3 bases lay outside the gene matches. The CDR3 runs to 16 residues. CDR1 is SGHRS and CDR2 is YFSETQ in the germline V gene.